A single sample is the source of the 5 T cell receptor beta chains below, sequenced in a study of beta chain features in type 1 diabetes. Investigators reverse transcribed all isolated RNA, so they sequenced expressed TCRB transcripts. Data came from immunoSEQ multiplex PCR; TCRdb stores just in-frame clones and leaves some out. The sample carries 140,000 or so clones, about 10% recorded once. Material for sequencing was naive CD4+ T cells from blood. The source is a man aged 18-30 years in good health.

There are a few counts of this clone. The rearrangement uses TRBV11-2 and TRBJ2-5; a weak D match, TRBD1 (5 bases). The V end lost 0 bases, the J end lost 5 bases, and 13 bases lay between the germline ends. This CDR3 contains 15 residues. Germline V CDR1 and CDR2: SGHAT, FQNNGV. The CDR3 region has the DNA TGTGCCAGCAGCTTAGAGCCCCAGGGTGGGGAGACCCAGTACTTC. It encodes CASSLEPQGGETQYF.

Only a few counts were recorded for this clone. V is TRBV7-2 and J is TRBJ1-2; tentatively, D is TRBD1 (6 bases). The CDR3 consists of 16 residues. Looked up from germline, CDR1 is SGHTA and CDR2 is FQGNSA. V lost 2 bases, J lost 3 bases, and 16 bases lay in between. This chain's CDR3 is CASSLQQGVEHYGYTF. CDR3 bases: TGTGCCAGCAGCTTACAACAGGGAGTGGAACACTATGGCTACACCTTC.

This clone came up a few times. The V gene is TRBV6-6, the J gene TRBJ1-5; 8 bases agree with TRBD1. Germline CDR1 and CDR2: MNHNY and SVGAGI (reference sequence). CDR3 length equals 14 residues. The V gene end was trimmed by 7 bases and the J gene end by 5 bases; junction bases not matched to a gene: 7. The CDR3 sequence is CASILTGGDQPQHF. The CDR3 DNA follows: TGTGCCAGCATTCTTACAGGGGGGGATCAGCCCCAGCATTTT.

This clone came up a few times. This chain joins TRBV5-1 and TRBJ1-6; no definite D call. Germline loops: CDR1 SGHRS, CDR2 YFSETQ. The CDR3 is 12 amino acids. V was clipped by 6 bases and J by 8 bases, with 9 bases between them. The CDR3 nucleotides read TGCGCCAGCAATGAACAGTATTCACCCCTCCACTTT. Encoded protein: CASNEQYSPLHF.

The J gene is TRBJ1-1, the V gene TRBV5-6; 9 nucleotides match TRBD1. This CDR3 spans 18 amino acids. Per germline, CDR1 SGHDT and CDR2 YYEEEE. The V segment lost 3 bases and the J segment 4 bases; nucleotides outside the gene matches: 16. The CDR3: CASSWGWAQGAPTTEAFF. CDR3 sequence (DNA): TGTGCCAGCAGCTGGGGCTGGGCACAGGGGGCTCCGACCACTGAAGCTTTCTTT.